The next 13 T cell receptor beta chains were all read from a single sample in a study of regulatory T cells in long-lasting Graves disease. Building of the TCR beta libraries involved iRepertoire HTBI primers and Arm-PCR of CDR3 regions. TCRdb re-analysed the multiplex PCR reads in MiXCR, keeping a single row per CDR3 protein. The data contain 400,000 to 450,000 distinct CDR3 sequences, roughly a quarter of them singletons. Regarding time point: persistent/refractory GD, antithyroid drugs over 5 years with positive TRAb. Generation of the TCR library employed RNA extracted from PBMCs. The sequencing used peripheral blood mononuclear cells (PBMCs), collected when the disease was refractory, from a patient treated with antithyroid drugs. These receptors were collected from a female donor with Graves disease.

This clonotype was seen once. The CDR3 sequence: CASSIQTGRWGQPQHF. For the CDR3, the DNA is TGTGCCAGTAGTATCCAGACAGGGCGGTGGGGCCAGCCCCAGCATTTT. The chain links TRBV19 to TRBJ1-5, with 7 positions matching TRBD1. V lost 3 bases, J lost 7 bases, and 12 bases stayed unmatched. Germline loops: CDR1 LNHDA, CDR2 SQIVND (reference sequence). This CDR3 has 16 residues.

This clonotype showed up many times. The chain combines TRBV28 with TRBJ1-5; D is unresolved. The V end lost 2 bases, the J end lost 5 bases, and 13 bases lay between the germline ends. Per the germline V gene, CDR1 is MDHEN and CDR2 is SYDVKM. The CDR3 spans 15 residues. The CDR3 spells CASSLITAVHQPQHF. The CDR3 DNA is TGTGCCAGCAGTTTAATCACCGCGGTTCATCAGCCCCAGCATTTT.

In the case of this clonotype: The CDR3 does not close with the conserved phenylalanine or tryptophan, likely indicating a read error. The V call is TRBV2, the J call TRBJ1-2; D gene unclear. V was trimmed by 4 bases and J by 2 bases, leaving 5 bases between them. CDR3 length: 12 residues. Per germline, CDR1 SNHLY and CDR2 FYNNEI. CDR3 amino acids: CASSVPNYGYTS. In nucleotides, the CDR3 is TGTGCCAGCAGTGTCCCCAACTATGGCTACACCTCC.

This sequence joins TRBV5-4 and TRBJ2-5; the D gene could be TRBD1 or TRBD2 (5 bases each). V was cut by 2 bases and J by 4 bases, with 12 bases left in between. In germline, CDR1 is SGHNT, CDR2 YYREEE (reference sequence). The length of the CDR3 is 14 residues. The CDR3: CASSLPEGPETQYF. The CDR3 region has the DNA TGTGCCAGCAGCTTACCTGAGGGACCAGAGACCCAGTACTTC.

The rearrangement links TRBV28 to TRBJ2-3, with TRBD2 matching over 7 bases. This CDR3 has 15 residues. After removal of 4 bases from V and 0 bases from J, the junction contained 4 bases not matched to a gene. CDR1 and CDR2 (germline): MDHEN, SYDVKM. CDR3 DNA sequence: TGTGCCAGCAGTTGGAGACTAGCCAGCACAGATACGCAGTATTTT. Its translation is CASSWRLASTDTQYF.

At least ten counts were recorded for this clonotype. The V and J genes are TRBV28 and TRBJ2-7; tentative D call: TRBD2 (6 bases). The CDR3 contains 14 residues. V was clipped by 5 bases and J by 4 bases, with 15 bases between them. From germline, CDR1 is MDHEN and CDR2 SYDVKM. CDR3 amino acids: CASSPGGLKYEQYF. The DNA for the CDR3 is TGTGCCAGCAGTCCCGGGGGTCTGAAGTACGAGCAGTACTTC. Complete variable domain (other parts from reference TRBV28 and TRBJ2-7): DVKVTQSSRYLVKRTGEKVFLECVQDMDHENMFWYRQDPGLGLRLIYFSYDVKMKEKGDIPEGYSVSREKKERFSLILESASTNQTSMYLCASSPGGLKYEQYFGPGTRLTVT.

This clonotype was picked up many times. The chain uses TRBV28 and TRBJ2-7; TRBD2 matches at 10 bases. Unmatched junction bases numbered 6, after V lost 6 bases and J lost 1 base. The germline V gene has CDR1 MDHEN and CDR2 SYDVKM. The CDR3 runs 15 residues. The CDR3 sequence is CASRIWTSGSYEQYF. DNA for the CDR3: TGTGCCAGCAGGATCTGGACTAGCGGTTCCTACGAGCAGTACTTC.

This clonotype was counted a few times. The chain is built from TRBV20-1 and TRBJ1-4; TRBD1 might be the D (5 bases). With 5 bases removed from V and 0 bases from J, the gap between germline ends came to 19 bases. This CDR3 contains 17 residues. Germline loops: CDR1 DFQATT, CDR2 SNEGSKA (reference sequence). This chain's CDR3 is CSAHIGRGHATNEKLFF. DNA for the CDR3: TGCAGTGCTCATATAGGTCGAGGACATGCAACTAATGAAAAACTGTTTTTT.

The CDR3 loop is CASSLTSGPGETQYF. The CDR3 DNA reads TGTGCCAGCAGCTTAACTTCGGGTCCCGGAGAGACCCAGTACTTC. The rearrangement uses TRBV7-3 and TRBJ2-5; the D is unclear. The CDR3 covers 15 residues. Trimming removed 0 bases at V and 4 bases at J, with 12 bases between. CDR1 is SGHTA, CDR2 FQGTGA, per germline.

This clonotype was seen a handful of times. Written as DNA, the CDR3 is TGCGCCAGCAGCATTACCACAGGGGAAGAGCAGTACTTC. Its protein product is CASSITTGEEQYF. The gene calls are TRBV5-1 and TRBJ2-7, with 7 bases identical to TRBD1. J gave up 7 bases and V 4 bases, and 8 bases lay outside the gene matches. The CDR3 extends over 13 amino acids. From germline, CDR1 is SGHRS and CDR2 YFSETQ.

This rearrangement joins TRBV11-3 to TRBJ2-7; D is perhaps TRBD1 (5 bases). CDR1 is SGHNT, CDR2 YENEEA, per germline. V was trimmed by 1 base and J by 7 bases, leaving 11 bases between them. This CDR3 region has 13 residues. CDR3 DNA: TGTGCCAGCAGCTTAGGGGGCCAAACTGAGCAGTACTTC. This encodes CASSLGGQTEQYF.

Ten or more counts support this clonotype. In DNA, the CDR3 is TGTGCCAGCAGTTTTGAGAGGGGGTCCCGGTTCCAGACCCAGTACTTC. Its translation: CASSFERGSRFQTQYF. The chain uses TRBV12-3 or TRBV12-4 and TRBJ2-5, with D possibly being TRBD1 (6 bases). The CDR3 contains 16 residues. Trimming stripped 3 bases from V and 6 bases from J, with 20 bases between.

This clonotype has only a few counts. CDR3 loop: CSARSGGTYEQYF. CDR3 nucleotide sequence: TGCAGTGCTAGGTCCGGGGGGACCTACGAGCAGTACTTC. V is TRBV20-1 and J is TRBJ2-7; the match to TRBD2 covers 7 bases. V lost 3 bases, J lost 2 bases, and 4 bases stayed unmatched. Germline assignment: CDR1 DFQATT and CDR2 SNEGSKA (reference sequence). This CDR3 is 13 amino acids long.